This T cell receptor beta chain was retrieved from a study of T cells in Graves' hyperthyroidism and ophthalmopathy. Points from the study as a whole: By a 13 V-J model, ophthalmopathy was set apart from stable hyperthyroidism. The blood repertoire included most of the expanded thyroid clonotypes above 0.001.

This CDR3 is built from 12 residues. Germline V CDR1 and CDR2: KGHDR, SFDVKD. Deletions cut 8 bases from V and 4 bases from J, with 10 bases between. TCR beta CDR3 sequences were amplified from RNA transcripts. The HTBI primer set drove a first-round RT-PCR of the TCR CDR3. TCRdb itself ran the multiplex PCR reads through MiXCR, one entry per CDR3 protein. The sample has over 300,000 distinct CDR3 sequences, over 11% seen once; the top ten hold approximately 9.9%. Details on this clonotype: No antigen is known for it.

The study based diagnoses on clinical symptoms, serum thyroxine and TRAb, thyroid ultrasound and orbital computed tomography. The rearrangement joins TRBV24-1 to TRBJ1-1; the D gene is possibly TRBD1 (6 bases). Specimen: blood. This TCR was recovered from a woman aged 55 to 70 with Graves' hyperthyroidism. In DNA form, the CDR3 reads TGTGCCACCAAGGGGGGCGGCACTGAAGCTTTCTTT. Amino acids: CATKGGGTEAFF.